This T cell receptor (beta chain) was identified in a study of Ad26.COV2.S vaccination and SARS-CoV-2 variants. Study at large: The donor belonged to the COV1001 Ad26.COV2.S trial arm. Ad26.COV2.S was injected intramuscularly once or twice, 56 days apart.

The study, taken as a whole, reports: In TCR breadth and depth analyses, total T cell responses may have been underestimated.

Assay: immunoSEQ multiplex PCR; the TCRdb copy retains only in-frame clones and omits some. The repertoire consists of about 280,000 clones, with around 87% occurring once and the leading ten covering around 3%. Trimming left V 7 bases short and J 0 bases short, with 13 bases between. Germline CDR1 is MNHEY and CDR2 is SVGAGI. The length of the CDR3 is 14 residues. Treatment: over 15 received Ad26.COV2.S at low or high dose, single or two shots; about five received placebo; per-sample allocation not given. Collection of the samples took place on day 63 after the first injection of vaccine or placebo. The individual, an adult aged 18-55 years, was a donor in Boston. For this clone: What it binds is not known.

J is TRBJ2-7 and V is TRBV6-5; D gene unclear. The receptor's source is a person aged 18-60 years who received the Ad26.COV2.S COVID-19 vaccine or a placebo. This sample comprised peripheral blood, obtained in a trial of Ad26.COV2.S vaccine versus placebo. Here the CDR3 DNA reads TGTGCCAGCACCTTGGGTCCTTTCTCCTACGAGCAGTACTTC. Protein sequence: CASTLGPFSYEQYF.